What follows describes a single TCR beta chain. TCRdb analysed the RT-PCR reads with MiXCR anew, one entry per CDR3 protein. The data show approximately 170,000 distinct CDR3 sequences, approximately 30% seen once. The CDR3 runs to 16 residues. From germline, CDR1 is LGHNA and CDR2 YSLEER. Trimming took off 2 bases at V and 5 bases at J, with 13 bases between the two ends. These data belong to a study of patients and donors after allogeneic stem cell transplantation. This chain connects TRBV4-3 to TRBJ1-6; D is uncertain. This clonotype originated in a human donor who was either an allogeneic HSCT recipient or a stem cell or donor lymphocyte infusion donor (not recorded which). It is not recorded whose cells these are; they may come from a transplant donor. Input material: blood, either unsorted or a sorted T cell fraction (not recorded which). CDR3 nucleotides: TGCGCCAGCAGCCAATTAAGGACGGGAAATAATTCACCCCTCCACTTT. Translated, it gives CASSQLRTGNNSPLHF.